These 20 T cell receptor beta chains share one sample of origin, sequenced in a study of blood T cell repertoires in COVID-19. TCRdb's copy holds only in-frame clones and misses some; the assay was immunoSEQ multiplex PCR. The sample shows under 200,000 clones, around 89% of them seen only once. Sequenced material: peripheral blood. All receptors derive from a man in his 60s with acute or convalescent COVID-19.

This rearrangement joins TRBV9 to TRBJ1-4, with TRBD1 identical over 7 bases. The trim removed 0 bases at V and 3 bases at J, leaving 5 bases unmatched. Germline assignment: CDR1 SGDLS and CDR2 YYNGEE. The CDR3 has 16 amino acids. CDR3 DNA sequence: TGTGCCAGCAGCGTAGCGGTGGGACAGTCTAATGAAAAACTGTTTTTT. It encodes CASSVAVGQSNEKLFF. The whole variable domain, remainder taken from reference TRBV9 and TRBJ1-4, is DSGVTQTPKHLITATGQRVTLRCSPRSGDLSVYWYQQSLDQGLQFLIQYYNGEERAKGNILERFSAQQFPDLHSELNLSSLELGDSALYFCASSVAVGQSNEKLFFGSGTQLSVL.

This clone was detected once. V gene TRBV13 combines with J gene TRBJ2-7; a possible D gene is TRBD1 (6 bases). Trimming left V 5 bases short and J 1 base short, with 9 bases between. Per the germline V gene, CDR1 is PRHDT and CDR2 is FYEKMQ (reference sequence). This CDR3 has 13 amino acids. The CDR3 DNA reads TGTGCCAGCAGCGCCCAGGGGTCCTACGAGCAGTACTTC. Translating gives CASSAQGSYEQYF.

The V call is TRBV24-1, the J call TRBJ2-5; 7 positions agree with TRBD1. Germline V gives CDR1 KGHDR, CDR2 SFDVKD. This CDR3 is 16 amino acids long. The V gene end was trimmed by 4 bases and the J gene end by 7 bases; junction bases not matched to a gene: 14. The CDR3 spells CATSDSQTGPSRTQYF. DNA for the CDR3: TGTGCCACCAGTGACTCCCAGACAGGGCCGAGTCGGACCCAGTACTTC.

J is TRBJ2-1 and V is TRBV11-3, with TRBD2 matching 9 bases. CDR3 length: 14 amino acids. From germline, CDR1 is SGHNT and CDR2 YENEEA. Trimming removed 5 bases from V and 4 bases from J; junction bases left unmatched: 3. In nucleotides, the CDR3 is TGTGCCAGCAGCCTTACTAGCGGGTACAATGAGCAGTTCTTC. It yields the protein CASSLTSGYNEQFF.

V gene TRBV18 combines with J gene TRBJ1-5; D possibly corresponds to TRBD1 (6 bases). This CDR3 region has 15 residues. CDR1 KGHSH and CDR2 LQKENI come from the germline V gene. V lost 5 bases to trimming and J lost 6 bases, with 17 bases between them. CDR3 region: CASSDSTGSGQPQHF. The DNA for the CDR3 is TGTGCCAGCTCAGATTCGACAGGCTCAGGTCAGCCCCAGCATTTT.

J is TRBJ2-5 and V is TRBV9; D is unclear. This CDR3 is built from 14 residues. CDR1 is SGDLS and CDR2 is YYNGEE in the germline V gene. V was trimmed by 0 bases and J by 5 bases, leaving 11 bases between them. CDR3 sequence (DNA): TGTGCCAGCAGCGTAGGCCAGTCTAGGGAGACCCAGTACTTC. This translates into CASSVGQSRETQYF.

A note on this clone: The identical CDR3 is also encoded by other nucleotide sequences in the sample. The chain links TRBV19 to TRBJ1-5; 10 positions agree with TRBD1. Trimming took 2 bases from V and 5 from J; bases not matched to a gene: 3. Germline CDR1 reads LNHDA; CDR2 reads SQIVND (reference sequence). The CDR3 is made up of 15 amino acids. CDR3 in DNA: TGTGCCAGTAGTATAAGACAGGGGGCATATCAGCCCCAGCATTTT. Encoded protein: CASSIRQGAYQPQHF.

The chain carries TRBV11-2 and TRBJ2-7; D might be TRBD1 (5 bases). Germline CDR1 SGHAT, CDR2 FQNNGV. The CDR3 runs to 13 residues. V dropped 4 bases and J dropped 6 bases, with 13 bases sitting between them. The CDR3 loop is CASSSLKGSEQYF. The CDR3 coding sequence is TGTGCCAGCAGCTCCCTAAAGGGGTCCGAGCAGTACTTC.

This clone appeared a single time. The rearrangement joins TRBV15 to TRBJ2-7; 7 bases are shared with TRBD1. Per germline, CDR1 LNHNV and CDR2 YYDKDF (reference sequence). V shed 1 base, J shed 5 bases, and the junction held 8 bases outside the gene matches. The CDR3 length is 15 residues. The CDR3 nucleotides are TGTGCCACCAGCAGAGCGGGACAGCGAGGGGACGAGCAGTACGTC. It yields the protein CATSRAGQRGDEQYV.

The V and J genes are TRBV6-5 and TRBJ2-3, with D possibly matching TRBD1 (6 bases). This CDR3 contains 15 residues. V gave up 5 bases and J gave up 2 bases, with 14 bases separating them. Per the germline V gene, CDR1 is MNHEY and CDR2 is SVGAGI. This CDR3 is CASSRNREATDTQYF. CDR3 nucleotides: TGTGCCAGCAGTCGCAACAGGGAAGCCACAGATACGCAGTATTTT.

This sequence joins TRBV19 and TRBJ2-2; possibly TRBD2 for D (5 bases). The CDR3 spans 13 residues. With 8 bases removed from V and 6 bases from J, the gap between germline ends came to 13 bases. Germline values: CDR1 LNHDA, CDR2 SQIVND (reference sequence). Here the CDR3 DNA reads TGTGCCAGTTCTGAGGGCCTGGCCGGGGAGCTGTTTTTT. Residues: CASSEGLAGELFF. The whole variable domain, filled in from reference TRBV19 and TRBJ2-2, reads DGGITQSPKYLFRKEGQNVTLSCEQNLNHDAMYWYRQDPGQGLRLIYYSQIVNDFQKGDIAEGYSVSREKKESFPLTVTSAQKNPTAFYLCASSEGLAGELFFGEGSRLTVL.

The V call is TRBV24-1, the J call TRBJ2-5, with a possible D match to TRBD1 (6 bases). The germline V gene has CDR1 KGHDR and CDR2 SFDVKD. This CDR3 is built from 16 residues. V was trimmed by 2 bases and J by 1 base, leaving 13 bases between them. This CDR3 reads CATSDSKGHRQETQYF. In DNA form, the CDR3 reads TGTGCCACCAGTGATTCAAAGGGACACCGCCAAGAGACCCAGTACTTC.

The V call is TRBV21-1, the J call TRBJ1-2; the table assigns TRBD1, which was not confirmed against the DNA. TRBV21-1 is labeled a pseudogene. The CDR3 has 19 residues. CDR3 bases: TGTGCCAGCAGAGGAGTCGGGAGGGACAGGGAGTTCCCCAACTATGGCTACACCTTC. This codes for CASRGVGRDREFPNYGYTF.

The V gene is TRBV14, the J gene TRBJ1-1; D is unclear. Germline V gene sequence: CDR1 SGHDN, CDR2 FVKESK. This CDR3 is built from 14 residues. V was shortened by 4 bases and J by 1 base, with 10 bases between the two germline ends. The CDR3 region is CASSPLQSNTEAFF. The CDR3 DNA is TGTGCCAGCAGCCCCCTACAGTCGAACACTGAAGCTTTCTTT.

The rearrangement links TRBV19 to TRBJ2-7; 8 nucleotides match TRBD2. The junction had 7 bases not matched to a gene; V was cut back by 6 bases and J by 3 bases. The V gene's germline CDR1 is LNHDA and CDR2 SQIVND (reference sequence). The CDR3 contains 14 residues. CDR3 nucleotide sequence: TGTGCCAGTAGCCCCTCGGGGGGGGTCTACGAGCAGTACGTC. The encoded protein is CASSPSGGVYEQYV.

Here the CDR3 DNA reads TGTGCCAGTAGTTCGGGGTTGAGTCAGCCCCAGCATTTT. This encodes CASSSGLSQPQHF. This chain links TRBV19 with TRBJ1-5; D uncertain. The CDR3 runs 13 residues. The V gene lost 5 bases and the J gene lost 6 bases, with 11 bases spanning the gap. Germline V gives CDR1 LNHDA, CDR2 SQIVND (reference sequence).

This clone was found a few times. V gene TRBV24-1 combines with J gene TRBJ1-4; D may be TRBD1 (5 bases). In germline, CDR1 is KGHDR, CDR2 SFDVKD. This CDR3 has 15 amino acids. V was clipped by 4 bases and J by 1 base, with 9 bases between them. The CDR3 region is CATSEGAQTNEKLFF. CDR3 nucleotide sequence: TGTGCCACCAGTGAAGGGGCGCAAACTAATGAAAAACTGTTTTTT.

This clone was detected a few times. The chain links TRBV29-1 to TRBJ1-2; D possibly corresponds to TRBD1 (5 bases). Per germline, CDR1 SQVTM and CDR2 ANQGSEA. Trimming pared 7 bases from V and 2 bases from J, leaving 17 bases between. This CDR3 is 14 amino acids long. The CDR3 coding sequence is TGCAGCGCAACCCTGACAGATTCGAACTATGGCTACACCTTC. Translated, it gives CSATLTDSNYGYTF.

The chain employs TRBV6-6 and TRBJ1-2, with D unclear. The CDR3 is 12 amino acids. V lost 5 bases and J 2 bases, leaving 6 bases between the germline ends. Germline CDR1 reads MNHNY; CDR2 reads SVGAGI (reference sequence). CDR3 sequence reads: CASSGANYGYTF. The CDR3 DNA reads as TGTGCCAGCAGTGGAGCCAACTATGGCTACACCTTC.

The rearrangement joins TRBV2 to TRBJ2-7, with 8 nucleotides matching TRBD1. The junction had 4 bases not matched to a gene; V was cut back by 6 bases and J by 0 bases. CDR3 size: 14 residues. CDR1 is SNHLY, CDR2 FYNNEI, per germline. For the CDR3, the DNA is TGTGCCAGCAGAGACAGGGGCTTCTCCTACGAGCAGTACTTC. This gives the protein CASRDRGFSYEQYF.